The rows below give T cell receptor beta chains drawn from one sample of a study of T cell repertoires in cytomegalovirus infection. Via MiXCR, TCRdb re-called the reads, giving one row per CDR3 protein. The data hold around 770,000 distinct CDR3 sequences, with roughly 28% observed a single time. These receptors are not linked to any known antigen. The sequencing here drew on cultured CD8+ T cells from PBMCs, taken from culture after CMV antigen stimulation. The source is a human donor in good health (CMV status not recorded). Some clones in this sample may be carry-over from other donors' samples. CDR3s include the opening cysteine and the closing phenylalanine or tryptophan. The D gene is left open where the match is weak. Where a row states a size, it is once, few, many or the class of an expanded clone; other rows omit it.

V,J,D,size,DNA,CDR3
TRBV19,TRBJ2-5,.,.,TGTGCCGGTAGTAAGGTGGGAGAGACCCAGTACTTC,CAGSKVGETQYF
TRBV10-3,TRBJ1-1,.,.,TGTGCCATCAGTGACACCCTGGATGGGGCCACTGAAGCTTTCTTT,CAISDTLDGATEAFF
TRBV19,TRBJ1-5,.,once,TGTGCCAGTAGGTTCCGCGGACAGACCTTCAATCAGCCCCAGCATTTT,CASRFRGQTFNQPQHF
TRBV2,TRBJ2-7,TRBD2,.,TGTGCCAGCAGGGCTAGCGGGGTCTACGAGCAGTACTTC,CASRASGVYEQYF
TRBV7-6,TRBJ2-2,.,.,TGTGCCAGCAGCTTACTAGCTACTCACACCGGGGAGCTGTTTTTT,CASSLLATHTGELFF
TRBV6-1,TRBJ1-1,TRBD1,many,TGTGCCAGCACCTGGGGACAGGGTCACATGAACACTGAAGCTTTCTTT,CASTWGQGHMNTEAFF
TRBV4-3,TRBJ1-6,.,few,TGCGCCAGCAGCCAAGGTCAGGGCACTACTTATAATTCACCCCTCCACTTT,CASSQGQGTTYNSPLHF
TRBV7-6,TRBJ1-6,TRBD1,many,TGTGCCAGCAGCCAAGGGGGGACAGGTGGGAATTCACCCCTCCACTTT,CASSQGGTGGNSPLHF
TRBV12-3/TRBV12-4,TRBJ2-5,TRBD2,many,TGTGCCAGCAGTTCTCGACTAGCGGGGGGGCTGGGGCAAGAGACCCAGTACTTC,CASSSRLAGGLGQETQYF
TRBV7-6,TRBJ1-1,TRBD1,many,TGTGCCAGCAGCTGGGGGACAGGGGGGAACACTGAAGCTTTCTTT,CASSWGTGGNTEAFF
TRBV27,TRBJ1-5,.,few,TGTGCCAGCAGTTTTAGGAGTCGTCAGCCCCAGCATTTT,CASSFRSRQPQHF
TRBV7-9,TRBJ1-2,TRBD1,.,TGTGCCAGCAGCCCTTCTTACGGACAGGGATTACATGGCTACACCTTC,CASSPSYGQGLHGYTF
TRBV4-1,TRBJ1-1,TRBD1,.,TGCGCCAGCAGCCAATTTACAGGGGCGAGCGCTGAAGCTTTCTTT,CASSQFTGASAEAFF
TRBV7-6,TRBJ1-1,.,.,TGTGCCAGCAGCTTAGCGGCAGATTCGGGCACTGAAGCTTTCTTT,CASSLAADSGTEAFF
TRBV20-1,TRBJ1-5,.,.,TGCAGTGCTAGGGAAGGACAGCTTTGGGAGCCCCAGCATTTT,CSAREGQLWEPQHF
TRBV4-1,TRBJ1-4,TRBD1,.,TGCGCCAGCAGCCAAGGACCGGGACAGTCTAATGAAAAACTGTTTTTT,CASSQGPGQSNEKLFF
TRBV7-9,TRBJ2-3,TRBD2,few,TGTGCCAGCAGTCCAGGAGCGGGGCCACTCACAGATACGCAGTATTTT,CASSPGAGPLTDTQYF
TRBV4-1,TRBJ2-2,.,.,TGCGCCAGCAGCCCCTCGGTGGGGGAGCTGTTTTTT,CASSPSVGELFF
TRBV6-1,TRBJ2-3,TRBD2,.,TGTGCCAGCAGTGAAGGGGGCAGGGAGGGTGATACGCAGTATTTT,CASSEGGREGDTQYF
TRBV6-1,TRBJ2-7,TRBD1,few,TGTGCCAGCAGTGGGGAGAACAGGGGGTACGAGCAGTACTTC,CASSGENRGYEQYF
TRBV20-1,TRBJ2-5,TRBD2,few,TGCAGTGCTTCGGGGGGTCGGACCCAGTACTTC,CSASGGRTQYF
TRBV29-1,TRBJ2-2,TRBD1,.,TGCAGCGCAGGGACAGCCGGGGAGCTGTTTTTT,CSAGTAGELFF
TRBV15,TRBJ2-2,.,few,TGTGCCACCAGCAGAGATCGGACAGTGAACACCGGGGAGCTGTTTTTT,CATSRDRTVNTGELFF
TRBV2,TRBJ2-1,TRBD2,few,TGTGCCAGCAGTGAAGGGGGAGCGGGGGACTTACAGTTCTTC,CASSEGGAGDLQFF
TRBV15,TRBJ1-1,TRBD1,.,TGTGCCACCAGCAACCAAATAGGGGGCGTGGACACTGAAGCTTTCTTT,CATSNQIGGVDTEAFF
TRBV4-1,TRBJ1-5,.,many,TGCGCCAGCAGCCACGGGGACTATAGCAATCAGCCCCAGCATTTT,CASSHGDYSNQPQHF
TRBV15,TRBJ2-6,.,.,TGTGCCACCAGCAGAGATTGGGTTATGGACAGCCTCTCTGGGGCCAACGTCCTGACTTTC,CATSRDWVMDSLSGANVLTF
TRBV7-8,TRBJ2-7,.,few,TGTGCCAGCAGCTTAGCCGGTTTATTAAGCTCCTACGAGCAGTACTTC,CASSLAGLLSSYEQYF